A single sample is the source of the 2 T cell receptor beta chains below, sequenced in a study of blood T cell repertoires in COVID-19. This table comes from immunoSEQ multiplex PCR, and its TCRdb copy is limited to in-frame clones, with some not included. The sample lists around 200,000 clones, approximately 85% occurring once. Sequenced material: peripheral blood. These receptor sequences come from a human donor with active or convalescent COVID-19. The donor label of this sample is uncertain.

This chain joins TRBV7-9 and TRBJ2-1, with 11 bases identical to TRBD2. Germline V lookup: CDR1 SEHNR, CDR2 FQNEAQ (reference sequence). Germline trimming cut 5 bases from V and 2 bases from J; bases unmatched to any gene: 5. This CDR3 region has 16 residues. In DNA form, the CDR3 reads TGTGCCAGCAGCCATCCTAGCGGGGGGCCCTACAATGAGCAGTTCTTC. Translation gives CASSHPSGGPYNEQFF.

This chain connects TRBV5-1 to TRBJ2-2; possibly TRBD1 for D (5 bases). V lost 4 bases and J 3 bases, leaving 16 bases between the germline ends. This CDR3 region has 16 residues. Germline CDR1 SGHRS, CDR2 YFSETQ. For the CDR3, the DNA is TGCGCCAGCAGCCCTAGGACACGTAGACACACCGGGGAGCTGTTTTTT. It is translated as CASSPRTRRHTGELFF.